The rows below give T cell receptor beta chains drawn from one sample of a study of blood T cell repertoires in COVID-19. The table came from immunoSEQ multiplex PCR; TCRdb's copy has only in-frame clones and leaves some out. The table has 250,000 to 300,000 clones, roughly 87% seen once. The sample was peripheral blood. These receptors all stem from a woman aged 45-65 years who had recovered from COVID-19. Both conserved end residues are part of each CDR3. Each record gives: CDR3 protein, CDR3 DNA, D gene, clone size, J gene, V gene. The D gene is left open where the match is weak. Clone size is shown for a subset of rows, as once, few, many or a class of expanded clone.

CASSSLIMNTEAFF	TGTGCCAGCAGTTCCCTAATAATGAACACTGAAGCTTTCTTT	-	-	TRBJ1-1	TRBV6-6
CASSVASGANVLTF	TGTGCCAGCAGCGTGGCCTCGGGGGCCAACGTCCTGACTTTC	-	-	TRBJ2-6	TRBV9
CASSLWTGRENQPQHF	TGTGCCAGCAGCTTATGGACAGGGAGGGAGAATCAGCCCCAGCATTTT	TRBD1	-	TRBJ1-5	TRBV7-2
CASSPSFQDTQYF	TGTGCCAGCAGCCCCAGTTTTCAAGATACGCAGTATTTT	-	once	TRBJ2-3	TRBV5-8
CASSRTVPLNTEAFF	TGTGCCAGCAGTAGGACAGTCCCCTTGAACACTGAAGCTTTCTTT	-	-	TRBJ1-1	TRBV6-5
CASSYPVGGRTEAFF	TGTGCCAGCTCATATCCGGTCGGGGGGCGAACTGAAGCTTTCTTT	-	once	TRBJ1-1	TRBV18
CASRWTEYNEQFF	TGTGCCAGCAGGTGGACAGAGTACAATGAGCAGTTCTTC	-	-	TRBJ2-1	TRBV6-6
CASSPPLDRRGGYTF	TGTGCCAGCAGTCCCCCTCTGGACAGGCGGGGAGGCTACACCTTC	TRBD1	-	TRBJ1-2	TRBV28
CASSETGKGEGQPQHF	TGTGCCAGCAGTGAGACAGGGAAGGGAGAAGGGCAGCCCCAGCATTTT	TRBD1	once	TRBJ1-5	TRBV6-1
CASSPLAGGNTIYF	TGTGCCAGCAGTCCCTTGGCAGGAGGAAACACCATATATTTT	-	-	TRBJ1-3	TRBV6-5
CASSHSQGSGNTIYF	TGTGCCAGCAGCCATAGTCAGGGCTCTGGAAACACCATATATTTT	-	-	TRBJ1-3	TRBV9
CASSPPGFVTNIQYF	TGTGCCAGCAGCCCACCGGGATTCGTTACAAACATTCAGTACTTC	-	-	TRBJ2-4	TRBV6-2/TRBV6-3
CASRRGDRTGTEAFF	TGTGCCAGCAGGAGGGGGGACCGGACAGGGACTGAAGCTTTCTTT	TRBD1	-	TRBJ1-1	TRBV2
CASSADMALAGEQYF	TGTGCCAGCAGCGCGGACATGGCCCTTGCCGGCGAGCAGTACTTC	-	few	TRBJ2-7	TRBV9
CASSLSGLAGGPSGDTQYF	TGTGCCAGCAGCCTCTCGGGACTAGCGGGAGGGCCGTCAGGAGATACGCAGTATTTT	TRBD2	-	TRBJ2-3	TRBV7-9
CAISAAGVTGPTF	TGTGCCATCAGTGCCGCAGGGGTTACGGGGCCCACCTTC	-	-	TRBJ1-2	TRBV10-3
CASSSQGGSYGYTF	TGTGCCAGCAGCTCTCAGGGGGGAAGCTATGGCTACACCTTC	TRBD1	-	TRBJ1-2	TRBV5-6